A selection of T cell receptor beta chains follows, all from one sample in a study of T cell repertoires in cytomegalovirus infection. MiXCR was run by TCRdb on the reads, yielding one entry per CDR3 protein. The repertoire includes 700,000 to 850,000 distinct CDR3 sequences, approximately 29% of them detected once, and 9.5% to 15% sits in the top ten. These TCRs are of unknown antigen specificity. Here the sequenced sample was cultured CD8+ T cells from PBMCs, taken from culture after CMV antigen stimulation. Every receptor here comes from a human donor in good health (CMV status not recorded). Some clones in this sample may be carry-over from other donors' samples. CDR3s include the opening cysteine and the closing phenylalanine or tryptophan. Some rows have no size entry. The others give once, few or many, or a class for an expanded clone.

V gene	clone size	CDR3 length	J gene	CDR3 protein
TRBV6-5	-	14	TRBJ2-7	CANSAGTGVYEQYF
TRBV7-8	few	14	TRBJ1-2	CASSPELSDYGYTF
TRBV2	-	13	TRBJ2-1	CAIKPSRTNEQFF
TRBV27	few	12	TRBJ2-2	CASSFQSGELFF
TRBV4-1	few	14	TRBJ1-1	CASSQGMEGTEAFF
TRBV12-3/TRBV12-4	many	15	TRBJ2-1	CASSLGRGGNNEQFF
TRBV2	few	14	TRBJ2-2	CATREGANTGELFF
TRBV7-6	many	16	TRBJ2-1	CASSLGGRATYNEQFF
TRBV12-3/TRBV12-4	-	14	TRBJ1-1	CANSMTAVNTEAFF
TRBV7-8	few	16	TRBJ2-6	CASSLTGAAGANVLTF
TRBV6-1	-	15	TRBJ2-2	CASSEILAPAGELFF
TRBV7-9	few	16	TRBJ2-2	CASSRTDRVNTGELFF
TRBV12-3/TRBV12-4	few	13	TRBJ1-4	CASSLITNEKLFF
TRBV18	few	17	TRBJ2-3	CASSPREGPASTDTQYF
TRBV9	few	14	TRBJ1-1	CASSVGGGGREAFF
TRBV6-2/TRBV6-3	-	13	TRBJ2-1	CASSYAAGNEQFF
TRBV2	few	15	TRBJ2-1	CASSDTGTGNNEQFF
TRBV12-3/TRBV12-4	-	24	TRBJ2-4	CASSLFLAISGGTGDRRVKNIQYF
TRBV5-8	-	15	TRBJ2-1	CASSQGQGLGNEQFF
TRBV28	-	15	TRBJ2-1	CASSMGESSYNEQFF
TRBV4-1	few	13	TRBJ2-1	CASSQALGGEQFF
TRBV7-8	few	15	TRBJ1-1	CASSLVRVPGGVAFF
TRBV27	few	13	TRBJ2-1	CASTSGGGDEQFF
TRBV9	-	14	TRBJ1-6	CASSLAGAGSPLHF
TRBV12-3/TRBV12-4	few	19	TRBJ2-3	CASKRTGGRGGRLTDTQYF
TRBV28	-	10	TRBJ2-1	CASSYGEQFF
TRBV3-1	few	15	TRBJ2-4	CASSQDAGGKNIQYF
TRBV7-4	-	15	TRBJ2-1	CASSLGGEGMDEQFF
TRBV12-3/TRBV12-4	few	14	TRBJ1-2	CASSLAPSLSGYTF
TRBV27	-	15	TRBJ1-3	CASMEAGPSGNTIYF
TRBV5-5	few	15	TRBJ2-1	CASSLAGIERNEQFF
TRBV14	-	13	TRBJ2-1	CASSQDWGTEQFF
TRBV6-2/TRBV6-3	few	16	TRBJ1-1	CASSYAYSPGDTEAFF
TRBV6-2/TRBV6-3	few	12	TRBJ1-5	CASRIRTQPQHF
TRBV7-6	-	13	TRBJ2-1	CAGGHRQYNEQFF
TRBV19	few	14	TRBJ2-7	CASSPGTPAYEQYF
TRBV5-5	-	15	TRBJ2-5	CASSNAWTEQETQYF
TRBV6-1	many	15	TRBJ2-3	CASSVRDRGTDTQYF
TRBV27	-	11	TRBJ1-1	CASRLGVWAFF
TRBV12-3/TRBV12-4	few	15	TRBJ2-5	CASSSGDRFGETQYF
TRBV18	few	20	TRBJ2-7	CASSPQGPDRVPGHSNEQYF
TRBV4-1	-	13	TRBJ1-3	CASSQVSGDTIYF
TRBV19	-	13	TRBJ1-1	CASSIQGWAEAFF
TRBV27	-	14	TRBJ1-2	CASTPSGQVRGYTF
TRBV27	-	16	TRBJ2-1	CASSSGPGQGYNEQFF
TRBV7-2	few	15	TRBJ2-5	CATSTSGGAGETQYF
TRBV2	few	16	TRBJ1-5	CASSQTLTGENQPQHF
TRBV7-8	-	18	TRBJ2-1	CASSSLPIPSGEDNEQFF